These 13 T cell receptor beta chains were all obtained from the same sample, sequenced in a study of cytomegalovirus exposure and HLA in healthy donors. A multiplex PCR was run with 60 Vbeta primers and 13 Jbeta primers. The data were produced by immunoSEQ multiplex PCR, yet TCRdb's version contains in-frame clones alone and is incomplete. The repertoire holds about 150,000 clones, with 80% to 85% as singletons. The sequenced sample was PBMCs. The receptors come from a woman between 18 and 29 years old in good health and CMV-seronegative.

The chain joins TRBV15 to TRBJ2-7; no reliable D call. CDR3 length: 15 amino acids. V was cut by 3 bases and J by 0 bases, with 12 bases left in between. Germline lookup yields CDR1 LNHNV and CDR2 YYDKDF (reference sequence). In DNA, the CDR3 is TGTGCCACCAGCAGGGGTCCGCGGATCTCCTACGAGCAGTACTTC. Translation gives CATSRGPRISYEQYF.

The V call is TRBV30, the J call TRBJ1-3; D call uncertain. The V gene's germline CDR1 is GTSNPN and CDR2 SVGIG (reference sequence). V lost 0 bases, J lost 3 bases, and 6 bases lay in between. The CDR3 runs 13 residues. CDR3 region: CAWSVQIGNTIYF. In nucleotides, the CDR3 is TGTGCCTGGAGTGTACAAATTGGAAACACCATATATTTT.

V usage is TRBV6-6 and J usage is TRBJ2-1, with 7 bases fitting TRBD1. The CDR3 has 14 residues. V lost 5 bases to trimming and J lost 1 base; unmatched junction nucleotides: 2. Germline assignment: CDR1 MNHNY and CDR2 SVGAGI (reference sequence). The CDR3 spells CASSRGRSYNEQFF. Here the CDR3 DNA reads TGTGCCAGCAGTAGGGGGCGGTCCTACAATGAGCAGTTCTTC.

This clone came up once. The V and J genes are TRBV19 and TRBJ1-2, with no clear D. V lost 3 bases to trimming and J lost 3 bases, with 17 bases between them. Looked up from germline, CDR1 is LNHDA and CDR2 is SQIVND (reference sequence). The CDR3 has 16 amino acids. CDR3 nucleotides: TGTGCCAGTAGTATGCTCAGGTGGAACGACCACTATGGCTACACCTTC. Translating it yields CASSMLRWNDHYGYTF.

The chain links TRBV10-2 to TRBJ1-5, with D possibly matching TRBD1 (6 bases). Germline CDR1 WSHSY, CDR2 SAAADI. Trimming cost V 6 bases and J 4 bases, with 13 bases left between them. CDR3 length: 14 residues. CDR3 amino acids: CASRHGQKNQPQHF. The CDR3, as DNA: TGCGCCAGCAGACACGGACAGAAGAATCAGCCCCAGCATTTT.

V and J are TRBV5-6 and TRBJ2-7; 9 nucleotides line up with TRBD1. CDR1 and CDR2 (germline): SGHDT, YYEEEE. Trimming took 9 bases from V and 5 from J; bases not matched to a gene: 12. The CDR3 totals 14 residues. In DNA, the CDR3 is TGTGCCACCAGGACCCGGGACAGGGACAACGAGCAGTACTTC. Its translation is CATRTRDRDNEQYF.

The chain employs TRBV6-5 and TRBJ1-6; perhaps TRBD1 as D (5 bases). Trimming shortened V by 2 bases and J by 7 bases, and 9 bases separated the two germline ends. This CDR3 has 14 amino acids. Per germline, CDR1 MNHEY and CDR2 SVGAGI. CDR3 coding DNA: TGTGCCAGCAGTTACCTCAGGGAAAATTCACCCCTCCACTTT. It is translated as CASSYLRENSPLHF.

This rearrangement joins TRBV9 to TRBJ1-1; 7 bases are a match to TRBD1. V lost 0 bases to trimming and J lost 1 base; unmatched junction nucleotides: 0. The CDR3 extends over 14 amino acids. Germline assignment: CDR1 SGDLS and CDR2 YYNGEE. In nucleotides, the CDR3 is TGTGCCAGCAGCGTAGGACAGGGGAACACTGAAGCTTTCTTT. This codes for CASSVGQGNTEAFF.

The V call is TRBV5-1, the J call TRBJ2-5, with TRBD2 identical over 12 bases. CDR1 SGHRS and CDR2 YFSETQ come from the germline V gene. The length of the CDR3 is 16 residues. V shed 4 bases and J 1 base; nucleotides not matched to a gene: 5. The CDR3 coding sequence is TGCGCCAGCAGCCTAACTAGCGGGGGGACCCAAGAGACCCAGTACTTC. This gives the protein CASSLTSGGTQETQYF. The whole variable domain, filled in from reference TRBV5-1 and TRBJ2-5, reads KAGVTQTPRYLIKTRGQQVTLSCSPISGHRSVSWYQQTPGQGLQFLFEYFSETQRNKGNFPGRFSGRQFSNSRSEMNVSTLELGDSALYLCASSLTSGGTQETQYFGPGTRLLVL.

This rearrangement joins TRBV6-6 to TRBJ1-2; TRBD1 matches 8 bases. Trimming cost V 10 bases and J 0 bases; bases outside gene matches: 7. Germline lookup yields CDR1 MNHNY and CDR2 SVGAGI (reference sequence). The CDR3 is 14 residues long. This CDR3 is CAIETGASNYGYTF. The CDR3 DNA reads as TGTGCCATCGAGACAGGGGCATCTAACTATGGCTACACCTTC.

This chain joins TRBV28 and TRBJ2-7, with 9 nucleotides matching TRBD1. Germline lookup yields CDR1 MDHEN and CDR2 SYDVKM. Trimming removed 2 bases from V and 2 bases from J; junction bases left unmatched: 1. The CDR3 spans 14 residues. CDR3 sequence: CASSLGTGTYEQYF. The CDR3 nucleotides read TGTGCCAGCAGTTTAGGGACAGGGACCTACGAGCAGTACTTC.

V and J are TRBV29-1 and TRBJ1-2, with D possibly being TRBD1 (6 bases). Trimming stripped 4 bases from V and 8 bases from J, with 17 bases between. The CDR3 contains 13 residues. CDR1 SQVTM and CDR2 ANQGSEA come from the germline V gene. The DNA for the CDR3 is TGCAGCGTTGCCAACCGGGACACGGAGGGCTACACCTTC. This encodes CSVANRDTEGYTF. Using reference TRBV29-1 and TRBJ1-2 for the parts outside the CDR3, the full variable domain is SAVISQKPSRDICQRGTSLTIQCQVDSQVTMMFWYRQQPGQSLTLIATANQGSEATYESGFVIDKFPISRPNLTFSTLTVSNMSPEDSSIYLCSVANRDTEGYTFGSGTRLTVV.

The genes are TRBV27 and TRBJ1-5; D gene ambiguous. Germline CDR1 MNHEY, CDR2 SMNVEV (reference sequence). The V end was cut by 5 bases, the J end by 5 bases, with 10 bases between. This CDR3 is 13 amino acids long. CDR3 residues: CASSLRGDQPQHF. As DNA, the CDR3 is TGTGCCAGCAGTCTCCGGGGTGATCAGCCCCAGCATTTT.